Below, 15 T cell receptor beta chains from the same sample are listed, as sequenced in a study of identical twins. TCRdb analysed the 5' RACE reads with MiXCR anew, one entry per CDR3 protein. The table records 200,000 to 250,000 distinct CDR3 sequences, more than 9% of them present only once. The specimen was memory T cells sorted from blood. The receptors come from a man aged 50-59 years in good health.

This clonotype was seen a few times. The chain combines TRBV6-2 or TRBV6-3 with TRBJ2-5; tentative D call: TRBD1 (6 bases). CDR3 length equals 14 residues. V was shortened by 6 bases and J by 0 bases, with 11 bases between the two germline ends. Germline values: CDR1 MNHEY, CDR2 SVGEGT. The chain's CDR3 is CASRPGQYQETQYF. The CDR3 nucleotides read TGTGCCAGCAGACCTGGACAGTACCAAGAGACCCAGTACTTC.

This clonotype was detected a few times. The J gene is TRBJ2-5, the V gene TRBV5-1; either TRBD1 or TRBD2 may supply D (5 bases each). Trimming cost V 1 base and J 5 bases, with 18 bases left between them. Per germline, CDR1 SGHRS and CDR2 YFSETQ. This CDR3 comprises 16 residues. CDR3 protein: CASSLSTGTVRETQYF. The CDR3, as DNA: TGCGCCAGCAGCTTGTCGACCGGGACCGTCAGGGAGACCCAGTACTTC.

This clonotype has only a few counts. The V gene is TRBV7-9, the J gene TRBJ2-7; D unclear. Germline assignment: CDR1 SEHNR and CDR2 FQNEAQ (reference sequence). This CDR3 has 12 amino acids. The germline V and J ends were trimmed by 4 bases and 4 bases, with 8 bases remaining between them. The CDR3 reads CASSSFLYEQYF. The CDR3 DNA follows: TGTGCCAGCAGCTCATTTTTGTACGAGCAGTACTTC. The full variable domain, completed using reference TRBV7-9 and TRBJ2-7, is DTGVSQNPRHKITKRGQNVTFRCDPISEHNRLYWYRQTLGQGPEFLTYFQNEAQLEKSRLLSDRFSAERPKGSFSTLEIQRTEQGDSAMYLCASSSFLYEQYFGPGTRLTVT.

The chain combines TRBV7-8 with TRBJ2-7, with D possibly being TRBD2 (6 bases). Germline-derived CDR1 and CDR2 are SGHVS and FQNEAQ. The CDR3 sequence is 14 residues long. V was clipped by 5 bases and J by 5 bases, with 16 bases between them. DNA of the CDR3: TGTGCCAGCAGCACCAGCACTAGCCGTGACGAGCAGTACTTC. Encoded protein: CASSTSTSRDEQYF.

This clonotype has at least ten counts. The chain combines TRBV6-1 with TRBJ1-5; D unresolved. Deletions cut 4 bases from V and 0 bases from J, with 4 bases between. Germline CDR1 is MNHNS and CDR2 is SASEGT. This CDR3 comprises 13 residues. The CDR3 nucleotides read TGTGCCAGCAGTGCAGGTAGCAATCAGCCCCAGCATTTT. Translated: CASSAGSNQPQHF.

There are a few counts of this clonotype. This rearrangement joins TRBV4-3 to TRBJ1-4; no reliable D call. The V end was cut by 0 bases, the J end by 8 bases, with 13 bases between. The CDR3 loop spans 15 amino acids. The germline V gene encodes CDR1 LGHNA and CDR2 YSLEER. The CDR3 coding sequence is TGCGCCAGCAGCCAAGATCCGATTGATCCGGAAAAACTGTTTTTT. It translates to CASSQDPIDPEKLFF.

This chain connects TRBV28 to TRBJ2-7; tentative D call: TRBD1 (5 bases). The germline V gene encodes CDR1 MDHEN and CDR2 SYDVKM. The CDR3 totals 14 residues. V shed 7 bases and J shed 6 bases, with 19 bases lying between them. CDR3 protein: CASTLQGKVSEQYF. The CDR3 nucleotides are TGTGCCAGCACTCTGCAGGGTAAGGTCTCCGAGCAGTACTTC.

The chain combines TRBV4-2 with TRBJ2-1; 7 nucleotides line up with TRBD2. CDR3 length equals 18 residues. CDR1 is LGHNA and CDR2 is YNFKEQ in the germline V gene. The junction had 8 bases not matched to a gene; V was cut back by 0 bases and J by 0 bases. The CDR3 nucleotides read TGTGCCAGCAGCCAAGATAGACTAGCTGCCAACTCCTACAATGAGCAGTTCTTC. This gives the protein CASSQDRLAANSYNEQFF.

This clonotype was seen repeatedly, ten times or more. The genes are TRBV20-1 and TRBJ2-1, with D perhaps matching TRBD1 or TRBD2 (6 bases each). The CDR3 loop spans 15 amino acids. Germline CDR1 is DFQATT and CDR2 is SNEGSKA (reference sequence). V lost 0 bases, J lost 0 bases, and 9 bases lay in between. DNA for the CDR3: TGCAGTGCTAGAGATGGGGGGCGCTCCTACAATGAGCAGTTCTTC. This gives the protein CSARDGGRSYNEQFF.

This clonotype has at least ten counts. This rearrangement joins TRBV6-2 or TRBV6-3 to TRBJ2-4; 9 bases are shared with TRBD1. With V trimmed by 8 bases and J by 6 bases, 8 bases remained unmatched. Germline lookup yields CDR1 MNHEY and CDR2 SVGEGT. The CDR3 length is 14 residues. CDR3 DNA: TGTGCCAGCCAAAAATCGACAGGGGGAAACATTCAGTACTTC. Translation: CASQKSTGGNIQYF.

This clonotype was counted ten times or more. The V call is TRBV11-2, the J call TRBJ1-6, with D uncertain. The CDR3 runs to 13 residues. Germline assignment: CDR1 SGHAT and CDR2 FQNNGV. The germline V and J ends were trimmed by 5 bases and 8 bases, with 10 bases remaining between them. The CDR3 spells CASSARLDSPLHF. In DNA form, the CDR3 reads TGTGCCAGCAGCGCCCGTCTTGATTCACCCCTCCACTTT.

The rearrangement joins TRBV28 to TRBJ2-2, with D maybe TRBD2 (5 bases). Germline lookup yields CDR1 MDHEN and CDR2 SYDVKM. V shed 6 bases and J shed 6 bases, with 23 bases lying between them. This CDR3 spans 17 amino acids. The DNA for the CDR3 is TGTGCCAGCAGCTCGCCCCTTTTGGGGAGAGTGGCCGGGGAGCTGTTTTTT. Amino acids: CASSSPLLGRVAGELFF.

CDR3 sequence (DNA): TGTGCCAGCTCACAGACAGCCTCTAGCACAGATACGCAGTATTTT. Translated, it gives CASSQTASSTDTQYF. The rearrangement links TRBV18 to TRBJ2-3; D is perhaps TRBD1 (5 bases). The V gene's germline CDR1 is KGHSH and CDR2 LQKENI. Trimming took 4 bases from V and 0 from J, leaving 11 bases between them. This CDR3 region has 15 residues. Full variable domain (rest looked up from reference TRBV18 and TRBJ2-3): NAGVMQNPRHLVRRRGQEARLRCSPMKGHSHVYWYRQLPEEGLKFMVYLQKENIIDESGMPKERFSAEFPKEGPSILRIQQVVRGDSAAYFCASSQTASSTDTQYFGPGTRLTVL.

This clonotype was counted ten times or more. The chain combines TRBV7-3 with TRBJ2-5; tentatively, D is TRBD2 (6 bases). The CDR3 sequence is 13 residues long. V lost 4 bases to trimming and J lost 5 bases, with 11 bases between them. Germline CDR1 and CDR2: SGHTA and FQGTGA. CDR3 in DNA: TGTGCCAGCAGCTCCGGGAGAGGGGAGACCCAGTACTTC. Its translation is CASSSGRGETQYF.

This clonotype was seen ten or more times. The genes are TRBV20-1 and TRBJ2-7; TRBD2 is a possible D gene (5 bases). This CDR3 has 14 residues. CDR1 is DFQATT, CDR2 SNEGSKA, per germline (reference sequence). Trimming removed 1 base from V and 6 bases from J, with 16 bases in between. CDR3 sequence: CSARGLEVFVEQYF. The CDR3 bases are TGCAGTGCTAGAGGGTTGGAGGTTTTTGTCGAGCAGTACTTC.